This record looks at one T cell receptor beta chain sequence and its context. The test was conducted at deep level. Libraries were prepared by immunoSEQ multiplex PCR; TCRdb keeps only in-frame clonotypes and omits some of them. This table holds under 2,500,000 clones, 90% to 96% found once. The sample originates from a study of shared clonotypes between healthy human individuals. Germline V gene lookup returns CDR1 MNHEY and CDR2 SVGAGI. There are 13 residues in the CDR3. Trimming removed 6 bases from V and 5 bases from J, with 13 bases in between. The sequenced sample was naive CD4+ T cells sorted from blood. This sample's subset: CD45RA+ positively selected. The TCR was taken from a man aged 18-30 years in good health. The chain is built from TRBV6-5 and TRBJ1-2; D might be TRBD1 (6 bases). CDR3 in DNA: TGTGCCAGCAGGGCAACAGGGTATTATGGCTACACCTTC. Encoded protein: CASRATGYYGYTF.